This T cell receptor (beta chain) was recorded in a study of Ad26.COV2.S vaccination and SARS-CoV-2 variants. Germline V gives CDR1 SNHLY, CDR2 FYNNEI. V shed 8 bases and J shed 1 base, with 14 bases lying between them. The CDR3 covers 14 residues. TCRdb's table, derived via immunoSEQ multiplex PCR, lists solely in-frame clones and lacks some. The sample records 300,000 to 350,000 clones, approximately 86% being singletons. Study results and limitations: The study found higher spike-specific TCR breadth in vaccine than placebo recipients. Post-vaccination spike-specific CD8+ and CD4+ T cell responses reportedly had substantial breadth. Across vaccine and placebo recipients, the breadth of non-spike TCRs was similar.

Treatment described: some 19 received Ad26.COV2.S at low or high dose, single or two shots; about 5 received placebo; per-sample allocation not given. Following the first vaccine or placebo injection, samples were taken on day 63. Turning to this clone: Its target is unknown.

V gene TRBV2 combines with J gene TRBJ1-1; no clear D gene. This TCR came from a person between 18 and 65 years old who received the Ad26.COV2.S COVID-19 vaccine or a placebo. Source: peripheral blood, taken in a trial of Ad26.COV2.S vaccine versus placebo. The CDR3 nucleotides read TGTGCCAGCGAGTATTCAGTGGGGAACACTGAAGCTTTCTTT. Translating gives CASEYSVGNTEAFF.